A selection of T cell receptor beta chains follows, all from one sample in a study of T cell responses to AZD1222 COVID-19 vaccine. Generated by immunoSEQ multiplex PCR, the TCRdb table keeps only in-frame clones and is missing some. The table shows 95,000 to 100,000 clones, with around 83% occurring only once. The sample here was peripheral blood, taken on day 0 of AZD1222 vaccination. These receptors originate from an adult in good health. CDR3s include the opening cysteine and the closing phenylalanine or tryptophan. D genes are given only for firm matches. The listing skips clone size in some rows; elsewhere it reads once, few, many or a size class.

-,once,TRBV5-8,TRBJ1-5,CASSLQGERPQHF,TGTGCCAGCAGCTTGCAGGGCGAAAGACCCCAGCATTTT
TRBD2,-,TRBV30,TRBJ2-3,CAWSVDSGRGRKADTQYF,TGTGCCTGGAGTGTGGATAGCGGGAGGGGTCGGAAGGCAGATACGCAGTATTTT
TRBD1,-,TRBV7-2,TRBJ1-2,CASSFEPGQESYGYTF,TGTGCCAGCAGCTTCGAACCCGGACAGGAATCCTATGGCTACACCTTC
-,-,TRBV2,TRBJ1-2,CASSEARGVYGYTF,TGTGCCAGCAGTGAAGCGCGGGGAGTCTATGGCTACACCTTC
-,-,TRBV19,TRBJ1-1,CASRSKAEAFF,TGTGCCAGTAGGTCGAAAGCAGAAGCTTTCTTT
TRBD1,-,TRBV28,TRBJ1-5,CASTTDRGRQPQHF,TGTGCCAGCACCACCGACAGGGGGCGTCAGCCCCAGCATTTT
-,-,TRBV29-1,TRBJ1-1,CSVDRGLNTEAFF,TGCAGCGTTGACAGGGGCTTGAACACTGAAGCTTTCTTT
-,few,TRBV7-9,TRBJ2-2,CASSYNPTGELFF,TGTGCCAGCAGCTACAACCCCACCGGGGAGCTGTTTTTT
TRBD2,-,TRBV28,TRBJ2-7,CASSLRREGLEQYF,TGTGCCAGCAGTTTGAGGCGGGAGGGCCTAGAGCAGTACTTC
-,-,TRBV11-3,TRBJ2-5,CASSATGLETQYF,TGTGCCAGCAGCGCCACGGGGTTGGAGACCCAGTACTTC
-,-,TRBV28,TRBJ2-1,CASSLGLSGSNEQFF,TGTGCCAGCAGTTTAGGGCTGTCGGGAAGTAATGAGCAGTTCTTC
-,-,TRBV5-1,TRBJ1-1,CASRGTSGGGTEAFF,TGCGCCAGCAGAGGGACCTCCGGTGGGGGCACTGAAGCTTTCTTT
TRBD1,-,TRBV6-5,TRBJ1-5,CATRQGAQPQHF,TGTGCCACCCGACAGGGGGCTCAGCCCCAGCATTTT
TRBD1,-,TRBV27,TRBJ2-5,CASSPAQTGLETQYF,TGTGCCAGCAGTCCCGCCCAGACAGGGTTAGAGACCCAGTACTTC
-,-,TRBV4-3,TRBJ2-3,CASGETRAAGDTQYF,TGCGCCAGCGGAGAGACTAGGGCCGCGGGAGATACGCAGTATTTT
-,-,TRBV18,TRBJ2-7,CASSQQGGYEQYF,TGTGCCAGCTCTCAACAAGGCGGCTACGAGCAGTACTTC
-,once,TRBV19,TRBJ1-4,CASSGVPRVSDEKLFF,TGTGCCAGTAGTGGTGTCCCCCGAGTTTCGGATGAAAAACTGTTTTTT
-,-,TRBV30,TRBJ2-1,CAWSLNNEQFF,TGTGCCTGGAGTCTAAACAATGAGCAGTTCTTC
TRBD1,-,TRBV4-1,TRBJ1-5,CASSHPTRDRRSHF,TGCGCCAGCAGCCATCCAACCCGGGACAGGAGATCGCATTTT
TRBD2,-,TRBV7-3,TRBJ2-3,CASSSHSGSPDTQYF,TGTGCCAGCAGCTCCCATAGCGGGAGTCCAGATACGCAGTATTTT
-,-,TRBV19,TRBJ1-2,CATKTARAYGYTF,TGTGCCACTAAGACAGCTCGGGCATATGGCTACACCTTC
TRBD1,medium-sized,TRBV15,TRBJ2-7,CATSTGQGSYEQYF,TGTGCCACCAGCACCGGACAGGGTTCCTACGAGCAGTACTTC
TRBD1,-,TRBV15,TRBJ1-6,CATSRDPQGGLGSPLHF,TGTGCCACCAGCAGAGATCCCCAGGGGGGCTTGGGTTCACCCCTCCACTTT
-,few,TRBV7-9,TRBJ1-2,CASSLQGGSSYGYTF,TGTGCCAGCAGCCTTCAGGGTGGCAGCAGCTATGGCTACACCTTC
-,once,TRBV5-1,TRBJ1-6,CASSLAGAQVNYNSPLHF,TGCGCCAGCAGCTTGGCCGGAGCCCAGGTCAACTATAATTCACCCCTCCACTTT
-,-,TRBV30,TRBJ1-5,CAWSVLGSSNQPQHF,TGTGCCTGGAGTGTACTAGGGAGTAGCAATCAGCCCCAGCATTTT
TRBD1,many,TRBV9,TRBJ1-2,CASSVGQGNYGYTF,TGTGCCAGCAGCGTTGGACAGGGGAACTATGGCTACACCTTC
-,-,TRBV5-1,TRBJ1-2,CASSLQIRYGYTF,TGCGCCAGCAGCCTCCAAATTCGCTATGGCTACACCTTC
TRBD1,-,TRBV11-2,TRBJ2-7,CASSLVGTGAPTYEQYF,TGTGCCAGCAGCTTAGTGGGGACAGGGGCACCGACCTACGAGCAGTACTTC
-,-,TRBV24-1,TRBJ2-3,CATSDSTPISTDTQYF,TGTGCCACCAGTGATTCCACCCCGATTAGCACAGATACGCAGTATTTT
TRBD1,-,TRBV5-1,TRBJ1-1,CASSLVGTENTEAFF,TGCGCCAGCAGCTTGGTAGGGACAGAGAACACTGAAGCTTTCTTT
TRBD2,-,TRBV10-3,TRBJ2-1,CATEPSGSYNEQFF,TGTGCCACCGAACCTAGCGGGAGTTACAATGAGCAGTTCTTC
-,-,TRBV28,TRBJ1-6,CASSLSGGVESPLHF,TGTGCCAGCAGTTTATCGGGGGGGGTTGAGTCACCCCTCCACTTT
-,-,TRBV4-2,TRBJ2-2,CASSQDWTRTGELFF,TGTGCCAGCAGCCAAGATTGGACCCGAACCGGGGAGCTGTTTTTT
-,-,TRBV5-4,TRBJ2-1,CASSLSVLNEQFF,TGTGCCAGCAGCTTGTCCGTACTCAATGAGCAGTTCTTC
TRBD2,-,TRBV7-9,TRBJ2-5,CASSLRREYQETQYF,TGTGCCAGCAGCTTGAGGCGGGAGTACCAAGAGACCCAGTACTTC
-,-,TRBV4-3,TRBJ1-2,CASSQDPIYPRDGYTF,TGCGCCAGCAGCCAAGATCCGATATACCCTCGGGATGGCTACACCTTC
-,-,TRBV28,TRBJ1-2,CASSTDRYGYTF,TGTGCCAGCAGCACAGACAGGTATGGCTACACCTTC
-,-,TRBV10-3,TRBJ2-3,CAISSVSTDTQYF,TGTGCCATCAGTTCGGTCAGCACAGATACGCAGTATTTT
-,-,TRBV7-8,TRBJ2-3,CASSLGLRTDTQYF,TGTGCCAGCAGCTTAGGACTGAGAACAGATACGCAGTATTTT